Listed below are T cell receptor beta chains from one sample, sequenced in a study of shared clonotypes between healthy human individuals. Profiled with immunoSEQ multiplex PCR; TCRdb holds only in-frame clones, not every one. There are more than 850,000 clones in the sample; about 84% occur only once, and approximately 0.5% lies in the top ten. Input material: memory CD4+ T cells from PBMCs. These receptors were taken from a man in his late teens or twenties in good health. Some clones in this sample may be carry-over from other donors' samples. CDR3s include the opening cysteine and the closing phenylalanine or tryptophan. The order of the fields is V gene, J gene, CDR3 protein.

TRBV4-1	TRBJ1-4	CASSQEYRQAHEKLFF
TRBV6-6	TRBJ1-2	CASSYSGTGGSYGYTF
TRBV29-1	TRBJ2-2	CSVTGRGGDTGELFF
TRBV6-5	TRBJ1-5	CASSYSVSSNQPQHF
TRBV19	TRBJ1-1	CASSIGVEAFF
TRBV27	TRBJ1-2	CASSGTGGSYGYTF
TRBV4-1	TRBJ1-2	CASSQVGRRGLTYGYTF
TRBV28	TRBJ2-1	CASRRTGGYSSAEQFF
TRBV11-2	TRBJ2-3	CASSKTGLAGFTDTQYF
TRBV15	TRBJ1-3	CATSRGGAGGNTIYF
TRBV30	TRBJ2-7	CAWSPRLGEQYF
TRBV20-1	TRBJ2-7	CSAREWSEQYF
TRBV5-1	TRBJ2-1	CASTNRGWYNEQFF
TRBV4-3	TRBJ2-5	CASSQEVNRGQETQYF
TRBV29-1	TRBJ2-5	CSVVTSGRAPAQETQYF
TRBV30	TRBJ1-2	CAWEGGKSYGYTF
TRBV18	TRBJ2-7	CASSPLSTAASGEQYF
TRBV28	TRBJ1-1	CASSRTGLAEAFF
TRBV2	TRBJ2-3	CASSEGLAGGGGGTDTQYF
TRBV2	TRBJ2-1	CASSPRGPNSYNEQFF
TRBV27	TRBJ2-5	CASRPIQETQYF
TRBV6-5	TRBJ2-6	CASSITGHGANVLTF
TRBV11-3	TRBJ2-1	CASSFGPPNEQFF
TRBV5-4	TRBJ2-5	CASSIAGDVIGETQYF
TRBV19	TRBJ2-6	CASSMGLSISGANVLTF
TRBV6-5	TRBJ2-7	CASRPTGPPYEQYF
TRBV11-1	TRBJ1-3	CASSSRPSGNTIYF
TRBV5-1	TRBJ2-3	CASSVWDTDTQYF
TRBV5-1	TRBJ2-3	CASSPDRGPTDTQYF
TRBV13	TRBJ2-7	CASSISRTLYEQYF
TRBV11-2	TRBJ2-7	CASSLASSFMPYEQYF
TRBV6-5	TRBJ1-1	CASSYVENTEAFF
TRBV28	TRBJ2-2	CASTSAGAIGELFF
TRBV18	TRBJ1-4	CASSPYSGGGTNEKLFF
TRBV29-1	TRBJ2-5	CSVAASGRGETQYF
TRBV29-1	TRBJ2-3	CSVMIIATDTQYF
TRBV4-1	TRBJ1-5	CASSQDWGQSNQPQHF
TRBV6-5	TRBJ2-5	CASSYTVGQGPGTQYF
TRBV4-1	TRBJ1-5	CASSKGQGVDQPQHF
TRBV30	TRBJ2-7	CAWVPGQGSGQYF
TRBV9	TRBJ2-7	CASSPRQGASYEQYF
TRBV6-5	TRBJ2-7	CASSYQDSSFNEQYF
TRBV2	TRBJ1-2	CASSKENKGQFHGYTF
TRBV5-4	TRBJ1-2	CASSSDTGYGYTF